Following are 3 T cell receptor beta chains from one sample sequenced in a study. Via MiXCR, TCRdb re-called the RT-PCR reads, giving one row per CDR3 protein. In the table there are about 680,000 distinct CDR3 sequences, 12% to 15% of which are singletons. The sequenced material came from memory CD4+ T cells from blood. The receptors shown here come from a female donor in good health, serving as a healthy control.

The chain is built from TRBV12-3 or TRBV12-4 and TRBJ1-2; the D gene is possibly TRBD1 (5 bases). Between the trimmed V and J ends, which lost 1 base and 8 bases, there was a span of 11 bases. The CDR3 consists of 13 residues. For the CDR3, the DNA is TGTGCCAGCAGTTTAGACAGGATGAAGGGCTACACCTTC. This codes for CASSLDRMKGYTF.

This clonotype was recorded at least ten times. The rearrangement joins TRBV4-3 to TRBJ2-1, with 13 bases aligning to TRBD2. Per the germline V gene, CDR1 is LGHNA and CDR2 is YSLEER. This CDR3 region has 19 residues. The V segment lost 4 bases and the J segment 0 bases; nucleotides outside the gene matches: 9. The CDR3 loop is CASSRRTSGSHPSYNEQFF. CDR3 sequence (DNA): TGCGCCAGCAGCCGGAGGACTAGCGGGAGTCACCCCTCCTACAATGAGCAGTTCTTC.

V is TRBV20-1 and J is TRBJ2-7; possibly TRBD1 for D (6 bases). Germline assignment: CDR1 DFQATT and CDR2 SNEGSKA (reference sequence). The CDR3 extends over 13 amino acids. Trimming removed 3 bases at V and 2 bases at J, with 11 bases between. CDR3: CSASWTAPYEQYF. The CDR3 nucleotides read TGCAGTGCTAGTTGGACAGCCCCCTACGAGCAGTACTTC.